Listed here is a single T cell receptor (beta chain). A few counts support this clone. What this receptor recognizes is not known. The input lacks base qualities; no much larger clone sits a single base away. The sample comes from a study of cytomegalovirus exposure and HLA in healthy donors (TCRdb year 2017). In the study overall: An earlier analysis of some 550 of the donors reported approximately 290 Gb of sequence data and more than 90 million unique TCR beta sequences from some 180 million T cells. The study aimed to test whether cataloging public T cell receptors could reveal signatures of past pathogen exposure. All discovery cohort repertoires had been generated using a single sequencing platform. Using immunosequencing, the study profiled T cell repertoires from fewer than 850 subjects and related those repertoires to cytomegalovirus serostatus. Across roughly 420 genotyped donors of the cohort, an average of about 240,000 unique TCR beta nucleotide sequences per donor were sequenced, and roughly a sixth of those sequences were non-productive. Among the roughly 370 genotyped donors, under 90% belonged to the genetic ancestry cluster associated with self-reported Caucasian donors. Rather than using new phenotypic data, the later analysis identified candidate immune exposures from TCR beta sequences and from how often those sequences occurred across donors. To predict cytomegalovirus infection status, the study brought together high-throughput TCR immunosequencing, statistical association of individual TCRs with disease status, and machine learning. An early release covering roughly 600 HLA-typed donors comprised about 300 gigabases of sequencing data and around 80 million unique TCR sequences. Because of strong linkage in the cohort, roughly five DR-DQ haplotypes were treated as single units for association and clustering. In an earlier analysis of roughly 600 of the donors, high-throughput TCR beta sequencing was used to judge whether each TCR beta V gene segment behaved as functional or pseudogenic. Typing coverage differed by locus: A, B, C, DRB1 and DQB1 were typed in roughly 629-640 donors, DQA1 in about 550, DPA1 in around 610, and DPB1 in approximately 450. In addition to the first cohort of 666 subjects, a separate validation cohort of approximately 110 different subjects was used. A later genetic analysis used genome-wide SNP genotypes for about 65% of the 666 donors, treating that subset as a discovery cohort. In a later analysis, previously published TCR beta repertoires from some 640 donors were re-analyzed and high-resolution HLA genotyping was added so that TCR occurrence patterns could be studied. Donor age, sex, ethnicity and CMV serostatus were compiled alongside the repertoire data. Class I and class II HLA loci were covered by the typing at four-digit resolution. Study-wide conclusions, independent of this receptor: HLA typing was unavailable for some donors at each locus, so association tests used only the typed subset. At a false discovery rate of 0.05, a later analysis linked fewer than 20,000 TCR beta sequences to specific HLA alleles. In an earlier analysis of some 540 of the donors, most TCR beta V segments appeared in productive rearrangements about 90% or about 30% of the time, broadly matching IMGT annotations. The classifier was reported to diagnose cytomegalovirus status with high specificity and sensitivity in both the original cohort and the validation cohort. The sequencing pipeline was judged likely to have produced a cluster of highly shared sequence variants as a technical artifact. Because counts were too low, approximately 18 rarely observed V segments, including chromosome 9 orphons, were excluded from the earlier analysis of 587 of the donors. Linkage disequilibrium might explain the correlated functional status among segregating V segments, but an unknown experimental factor could not be excluded. CMV serostatus was the only immune exposure information available for the cohort. Three of the identified cytomegalovirus-associated TCR beta chains were confirmed in vitro to be specific for cytomegalovirus antigens. When HLA alleles, especially DR and DQ, strongly co-occurred, TCR associations were difficult to assign to individual alleles. Compared with the approximately 670-donor mean, donors in an Asian-associated ancestry cluster had fewer N-insertions in productive TCRs, according to a later genetic analysis. A total of 150 to 200 TCR beta chains were listed by the study as associated with cytomegalovirus. Compared with equally common non-associated chains, HLA-associated TCR beta chains in a later analysis were more clonally expanded and had lower generation probabilities. In a later analysis, the rate of TCR association differed among HLA loci, with DRB1 alleles having the most associated TCRs and HLA-C alleles having the fewest. In this cohort, only TCR beta chains were sequenced, and detectable features were limited by the absence of alpha or paired-chain data. A later genetic analysis associated a missense DCLRE1C variant with V-gene and J-gene trimming of TCR beta chains, and an independent cohort replicated the association. The 87-base-pair reads could not distinguish some IMGT-functional V segments, including TRBV6-2 and TRBV6-3, so those segments were excluded. Most TCR sequences were observed very rarely across donors, whereas some public TCRs were present in many individuals. The authors suggested that the approach could potentially be extended to other disease states and immunological phenotypes. According to a later analysis, most CMV-associated TCR beta chains appeared to be HLA-restricted, and the HLA associations seemed to be driven largely by CMV exposure. Sequencing depth was assumed to be roughly uniform across donors in the presence/absence analyses, though that assumption may not hold. According to a later analysis, parvovirus B19, influenza, CMV and Epstein-Barr virus appeared linked to several top co-occurrence clusters. A further reported finding was that TCR beta sequences accurately predicted the HLA-A and HLA-B alleles for most subjects in the first cohort.

The cohort consisted of approximately 690 healthy bone marrow donors. All cohort members were sampled while nominally healthy, although unrecorded immune exposures were likely present. The donor was CMV seronegative and belonged to the group of over 350 seronegative cohort members. A peripheral blood sample was collected from each donor, and TCR beta sequencing was performed on peripheral blood mononuclear cells. The Qiagen DNeasy Blood Extraction Kit was used to extract genomic DNA from the blood cell samples. The trim is 0 bases for V and 14 bases for J, with a gap of 17 bases between the germline ends. According to the germline V gene, CDR1 reads SGDLS and CDR2 reads YYNGEE. The CDR3 runs 13 amino acids, cysteine and phenylalanine included. The retained sequence is limited to the CDR3, 39 bases, with the frame set at the first base. Libraries were built with the immunoSEQ multiplex PCR assay. For the multiplex PCR, a mixture combining 60 forward primers for TCR Vbeta segments and 13 reverse primers for TCR Jbeta segments was used. A multiplex PCR assay on genomic DNA amplified the CDR3 region of rearranged TCR beta genes. The Illumina HiSeq System was used to sequence the amplified TCR beta libraries as 87-base-pair reads. As for the authors' bioinformatics: In a later analysis, tens of millions of unique TCR beta chains were counted across the roughly 610 repertoires, and roughly 11 million of these chains were shared by at least two donors. To remove PCR and sequencing errors, raw reads were error-corrected and collapsed into unique sequences using a nearest-neighbor algorithm that merged closely related sequences. CDR3 sequences were aligned to IMGT reference sequences to assign V, D and J gene segments. For a sequence to be retained, a match of at least six nucleotides to both a V gene segment and a J gene segment was required. A rearrangement counted as productive if the CDR3 had no stop codons and remained in frame with V and J, and every other rearrangement counted as non-productive. CDR3 was defined according to IMGT convention as the region running from the second conserved V-encoded cysteine to the conserved J-encoded phenylalanine. In an earlier analysis of some 550 of the donors, sequences lacking an unambiguous match to a single V gene segment were excluded. In an earlier analysis of roughly 600 of the donors, a V segment was called functional when productive rearrangements were above 56.7%, and segregating when the standard deviation between donors exceeded 5%. A statistical classification framework was built for diagnosing cytomegalovirus status from the catalog of TCR beta chain sequences. A later analysis assigned V and J genes by comparing TCR nucleotide sequences with IMGT/GENE-DB human TR gene sequences. The TCRdist pipeline was used in a later analysis to assign CDR3 sequences and most-parsimonious VDJ recombination scenarios. In a later analysis, each TCR beta chain was defined by its CDR3 amino acid sequence together with its V-gene family, and reads lacking a unique V-gene family were excluded. To address suspected cross-contamination and a sequencing artifact, a later analysis removed around 600 highly shared, low-generation-probability nucleotide sequences. In a later analysis, a clonal expansion index for each public chain was calculated from normalized within-repertoire ranks of inferred template counts. In a later analysis, generation probabilities were computed with a VDJ recombination model fitted to out-of-frame rearrangements, and the resulting probabilities were checked against IGoR. A later analysis scored TCR-TCR, TCR-HLA and TCR-CMV co-occurrence with hypergeometric tests, applying a repertoire-size bias correction to TCR pairs. To estimate false discovery rates, a later analysis permuted the HLA or CMV assignments 20 times. In a later analysis, co-occurring TCRs were grouped using DBSCAN, with TCRdist sequence similarity added in when clustering inside HLA-allele-positive subsets. Repertoires with fewer than 30,000 or more than 120,000 public chains, plus five repertoires with anomalous nucleotide sharing, were excluded from co-occurrence clustering. TCRdb carries this immuneACCESS record with in-frame sequences only. Its versions omit some clonotypes, under half of them owing to an unresolved V gene in the studies checked, with the rest unexplained. D and trimming come from the DNA, and the V and J calls and clone size come from that table. The sample yields some 200,000 clones; approximately 79% were counted once. About 1.8% of the sample rests with the top ten.

Input material: PBMCs. The clonotype comes from a man aged 50-60 years in good health and CMV-seronegative. The rearranged segments are TRBV9 and TRBJ1-2; TRBD1 is possibly the D segment (5 matching bases). The sequenced DNA is TGTGCCAGCAGCGTAGTAAGGGGAGGGACGGAGACCTTC. Translated, it reads CASSVVRGGTETF.